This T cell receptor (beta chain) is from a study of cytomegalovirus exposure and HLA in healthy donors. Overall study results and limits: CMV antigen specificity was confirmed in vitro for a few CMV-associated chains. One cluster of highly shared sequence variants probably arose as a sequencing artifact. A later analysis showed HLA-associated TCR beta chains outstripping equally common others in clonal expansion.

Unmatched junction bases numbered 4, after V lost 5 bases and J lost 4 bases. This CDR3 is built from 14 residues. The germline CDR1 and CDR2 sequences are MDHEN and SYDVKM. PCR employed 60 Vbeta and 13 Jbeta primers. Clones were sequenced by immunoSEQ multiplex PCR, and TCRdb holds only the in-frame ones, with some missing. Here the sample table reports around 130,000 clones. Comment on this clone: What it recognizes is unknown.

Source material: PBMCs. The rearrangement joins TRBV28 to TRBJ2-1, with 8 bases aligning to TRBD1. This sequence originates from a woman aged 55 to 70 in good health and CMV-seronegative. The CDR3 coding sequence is TGTGCCAGCAGTCAGGGGGCCTCATACAATGAGCAGTTCTTC. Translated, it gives CASSQGASYNEQFF.